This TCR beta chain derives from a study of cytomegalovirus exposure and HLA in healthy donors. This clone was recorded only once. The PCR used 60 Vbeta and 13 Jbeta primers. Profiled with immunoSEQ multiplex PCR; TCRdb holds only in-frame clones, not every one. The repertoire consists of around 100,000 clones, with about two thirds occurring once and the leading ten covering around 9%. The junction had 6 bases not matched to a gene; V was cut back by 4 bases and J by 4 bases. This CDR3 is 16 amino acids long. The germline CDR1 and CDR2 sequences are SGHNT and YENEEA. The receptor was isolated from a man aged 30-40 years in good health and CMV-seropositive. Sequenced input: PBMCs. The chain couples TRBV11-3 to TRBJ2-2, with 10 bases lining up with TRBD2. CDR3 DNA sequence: TGTGCCAGCAGCTCTGGACTAGCGGTGCCCACCGGGGAGCTGTTTTTT. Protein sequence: CASSSGLAVPTGELFF.